The 27 T cell receptor beta chains below come from one sample, sequenced in a study of OX40 agonist ivuxolimab in advanced cancers. The repertoire was sequenced with immunoSEQ multiplex PCR; TCRdb's copy has only in-frame clones and lacks some. This table has under 85,000 clones, about nine tenths appearing once. The source was CD4+ or CD8+ T cells sorted from blood, collected in a trial of the OX40 agonist ivuxolimab. All receptors come from an adult with an advanced solid tumor such as melanoma, head and neck, liver or kidney cancer.

The V and J genes are TRBV4-1 and TRBJ2-7, with D possibly TRBD1 on 6 matching bases. Germline assignment: CDR1 MGHRA and CDR2 YSYEKL. CDR3 size: 16 residues. The germline V and J ends were trimmed by 0 bases and 3 bases, with 15 bases remaining between them. The CDR3 protein is CASSQEGWQGHYEQYF. CDR3 in DNA: TGCGCCAGCAGCCAAGAAGGTTGGCAGGGACACTACGAGCAGTACTTC.

The J gene is TRBJ2-3, the V gene TRBV7-9; tentative D call: TRBD1 (6 bases). Trimming left V 3 bases short and J 4 bases short, with 11 bases between. This CDR3 spans 14 amino acids. The germline CDR1 and CDR2 sequences are SEHNR and FQNEAQ (reference sequence). CDR3 nucleotide sequence: TGTGCCAGCAGCTTGAGCGGACAGTCAGATACGCAGTATTTT. Its protein is CASSLSGQSDTQYF.

The chain has TRBV15 and TRBJ1-4; D gene uncertain. Deletions cut 0 bases from V and 0 bases from J, with 14 bases between. Germline V CDR1 and CDR2: LNHNV, YYDKDF (reference sequence). The CDR3 runs to 18 residues. Written as DNA, the CDR3 is TGTGCCACCAGCAGAGATCGAAGAGGCCCTGCAACTAATGAAAAACTGTTTTTT. Its translation is CATSRDRRGPATNEKLFF. Variable domain in full (rest from reference TRBV15 and TRBJ1-4): DAMVIQNPRYQVTQFGKPVTLSCSQTLNHNVMYWYQQKSSQAPKLLFHYYDKDFNNEADTPDNFQSRRPNTSFCFLDIRSPGLGDTAMYLCATSRDRRGPATNEKLFFGSGTQLSVL.

The genes are TRBV7-2 and TRBJ1-2; 9 bases agree with TRBD1. Germline-derived CDR1 and CDR2 are SGHTA and FQGNSA. V shed 1 base, J shed 7 bases, and the junction held 4 bases outside the gene matches. The CDR3 loop spans 14 amino acids. The CDR3 nucleotides are TGTGCCAGCAGCTTAGAAGGACAGGGGTTTGGCTACACCTTC. Translating gives CASSLEGQGFGYTF.

The chain uses TRBV2 and TRBJ2-1; D is possibly TRBD2 (6 bases). The CDR3 consists of 15 residues. V was pared by 4 bases and J by 7 bases, with 17 bases between. CDR1 is SNHLY, CDR2 FYNNEI, per germline. CDR3 sequence reads: CASSAPGLARNEQFF. CDR3 sequence (DNA): TGTGCCAGCAGTGCCCCGGGACTGGCCAGGAATGAGCAGTTCTTC.

This clone came up a few times. The genes are TRBV19 and TRBJ1-5; D uncertain. Trimming stripped 3 bases from V and 7 bases from J, with 10 bases between. This CDR3 contains 13 residues. Germline assignment: CDR1 LNHDA and CDR2 SQIVND (reference sequence). CDR3: CASSIRFWQPQHF. CDR3 DNA sequence: TGTGCCAGTAGTATTAGGTTCTGGCAGCCCCAGCATTTT. The full variable domain, its missing parts supplied by reference TRBV19 and TRBJ1-5, is DGGITQSPKYLFRKEGQNVTLSCEQNLNHDAMYWYRQDPGQGLRLIYYSQIVNDFQKGDIAEGYSVSREKKESFPLTVTSAQKNPTAFYLCASSIRFWQPQHFGDGTRLSIL.

The chain couples TRBV5-8 to TRBJ2-7; D might be TRBD1 or TRBD2, each matching 5 bases. CDR3 length: 14 residues. V was clipped by 5 bases and J by 3 bases, with 15 bases between them. CDR1 is SGHTS, CDR2 YDEGEE, per germline. The CDR3 sequence: CASRPAGTNYEQYF. CDR3 nucleotides: TGTGCCAGCAGACCCGCAGGGACCAACTACGAGCAGTACTTC.

The chain carries TRBV2 and TRBJ1-4; the D is unclear. V was trimmed by 5 bases and J by 0 bases, leaving 4 bases between them. CDR1 is SNHLY and CDR2 is FYNNEI in the germline V gene. The CDR3 is made up of 13 amino acids. In nucleotides, the CDR3 is TGTGCCAGCAGTCCTGCAACTAATGAAAAACTGTTTTTT. Its protein is CASSPATNEKLFF.

V and J are TRBV10-3 and TRBJ1-6; no firm D call. V was shortened by 2 bases and J by 14 bases, with 19 bases between the two germline ends. This CDR3 has 15 amino acids. CDR1 is ENHRY, CDR2 SYGVKD, per germline. CDR3 nucleotide sequence: TGTGCCATCAGTGAGCCAGGCGGCACTGATTCGGCCCTCCACTTT. Protein product: CAISEPGGTDSALHF.

Only one count was recorded for this clone. V gene TRBV7-7 combines with J gene TRBJ2-1; TRBD2 agrees at 11 bases. The CDR3 runs 15 residues. CDR1 and CDR2 from the germline V gene are SSHAT and FNYEAQ (reference sequence). After removal of 5 bases from V and 9 bases from J, the junction contained 9 bases not matched to a gene. The CDR3 region is CASSQLAGESGEQFF. The CDR3 DNA reads as TGTGCCAGCAGCCAACTAGCGGGAGAGTCTGGTGAGCAGTTCTTC.

The chain combines TRBV6-1 with TRBJ1-5; weak D call: TRBD1 (5 bases). This CDR3 is 14 amino acids long. Germline V gives CDR1 MNHNS, CDR2 SASEGT. Trimming stripped 5 bases from V and 0 bases from J, with 8 bases between. CDR3 sequence (DNA): TGTGCCAGCAGTATACAGGATAGCAATCAGCCCCAGCATTTT. Protein product: CASSIQDSNQPQHF.

The V call is TRBV29-1, the J call TRBJ1-1; D is possibly TRBD1 (6 bases). CDR1 and CDR2 from the germline V gene are SQVTM and ANQGSEA. The CDR3 length is 14 residues. V lost 7 bases and J 1 base, leaving 16 bases between the germline ends. The chain's CDR3 is CSGGIGGQNTEAFF. The CDR3 bases are TGCAGCGGTGGGATCGGGGGGCAGAACACTGAAGCTTTCTTT.

This chain joins TRBV2 and TRBJ2-2, with 8 bases fitting TRBD2. The CDR3 spans 16 residues. J lost 5 bases, V lost 5 bases, and 10 bases had no gene match. CDR1 is SNHLY and CDR2 is FYNNEI in the germline V gene. Written as DNA, the CDR3 is TGTGCCAGCAGTACCCCAAGCGGGAGAGGTACCGGGGAGCTGTTTTTT. It is translated as CASSTPSGRGTGELFF.

Comment on this clone: The junction does not match germline at one end; this may be a read error. The rearrangement uses TRBV5-1 and TRBJ1-2, with TRBD1 identical over 7 bases. Germline V lookup: CDR1 SGHRS, CDR2 YFSETQ. CDR3 length: 14 residues. The CDR3 DNA is TGTGCCAGCAGCTTGGTTGGGACAGAGAGCGGCTACACCTTC. This sequence encodes CASSLVGTESGYTF.

The chain employs TRBV7-8 and TRBJ2-3; either TRBD1 or TRBD2 may supply D (5 bases each). With 5 bases removed from V and 5 bases from J, the gap between germline ends came to 17 bases. There are 15 residues in the CDR3. Looked up from germline, CDR1 is SGHVS and CDR2 is FQNEAQ. The DNA for the CDR3 is TGTGCCAGCAGCACACGACAGTATGAGGGAGATACGCAGTATTTT. It is translated as CASSTRQYEGDTQYF.

This chain connects TRBV5-1 to TRBJ2-2; D is uncertain. CDR3 length equals 15 residues. In germline, CDR1 is SGHRS, CDR2 YFSETQ. Trimming took off 4 bases at V and 4 bases at J, with 14 bases between the two ends. The CDR3 bases are TGCGCCAGCAGCCCCTACTCACTCGGCACCGGGGAGCTGTTTTTT. This sequence encodes CASSPYSLGTGELFF.

The chain links TRBV10-1 to TRBJ1-1; a weak D match, TRBD1 (5 bases). The length of the CDR3 is 13 residues. The germline V and J ends were trimmed by 6 bases and 4 bases, with 12 bases remaining between them. CDR1 WNHNN and CDR2 SYGVQD come from the germline V gene (reference sequence). CDR3 bases: TGCGCCAGCAGGGCAGGTGGGGGCACTGAAGCTTTCTTT. Its translation: CASRAGGGTEAFF.

This chain joins TRBV27 and TRBJ2-1; TRBD2 matches at 10 bases. Germline V gene lookup returns CDR1 MNHEY and CDR2 SMNVEV (reference sequence). This CDR3 has 17 residues. The junction had 13 bases not matched to a gene; V was cut back by 6 bases and J by 5 bases. The CDR3 here is CASSRHGGTSGNNEQFF. CDR3 nucleotides: TGTGCCAGCAGCCGCCATGGTGGTACTAGCGGGAACAATGAGCAGTTCTTC.

The V and J genes are TRBV28 and TRBJ2-7; 8 bases are a match to TRBD1. V shed 1 base, J shed 5 bases, and the junction held 7 bases outside the gene matches. The germline CDR1 and CDR2 sequences are MDHEN and SYDVKM. This CDR3 region has 15 residues. In DNA, the CDR3 is TGTGCCAGCAGTTTATTTTGGACAGGGTCCCACGAGCAGTACTTC. Its translation is CASSLFWTGSHEQYF.

The chain carries TRBV6-1 and TRBJ1-5; no clear D gene. There are 13 residues in the CDR3. Germline V lookup: CDR1 MNHNS, CDR2 SASEGT. V dropped 6 bases and J dropped 7 bases, with 13 bases sitting between them. CDR3 in amino acids: CASRPQVRQPQHF. CDR3 in DNA: TGTGCCAGCAGGCCACAAGTGAGACAGCCCCAGCATTTT.

This rearrangement joins TRBV5-1 to TRBJ1-2, with 8 positions matching TRBD1. The CDR3 runs to 13 residues. J lost 8 bases, V lost 1 base, and 4 bases had no gene match. The germline V gene has CDR1 SGHRS and CDR2 YFSETQ. The CDR3 here is CASSLLTGEGYTF. The CDR3 region has the DNA TGCGCCAGCAGCTTGCTGACAGGGGAAGGCTACACCTTC.

The chain joins TRBV28 to TRBJ2-7, with D tentatively TRBD1 (5 bases). The V end lost 5 bases, the J end lost 6 bases, and 8 bases lay between the germline ends. CDR3 size: 11 residues. The germline gives CDR1 MDHEN, CDR2 SYDVKM. CDR3 sequence (DNA): TGTGCCAGCAGTCCCAGGGTCGAGCAGTACTTC. Its protein product is CASSPRVEQYF.

This chain connects TRBV6-5 to TRBJ2-1, with TRBD2 identical over 9 bases. Germline CDR1 reads MNHEY; CDR2 reads SVGAGI. Trimming at V came to 6 bases and at J to 8 bases, leaving 11 bases not matched to a gene. CDR3 length: 15 amino acids. The CDR3 sequence: CASRTGGRARDEQFF. CDR3 sequence (DNA): TGTGCCAGCAGGACGGGCGGGAGGGCCCGAGATGAGCAGTTCTTC.

The rearrangement uses TRBV19 and TRBJ1-1, with 7 nucleotides matching TRBD1. The CDR3 consists of 14 residues. The ends lost 5 bases at V and 1 base at J; junction bases unmatched: 4. Germline V gene sequence: CDR1 LNHDA, CDR2 SQIVND (reference sequence). The CDR3 region is CASSVQGTNTEAFF. The CDR3 region has the DNA TGTGCCAGTAGTGTACAGGGGACGAACACTGAAGCTTTCTTT.

This chain links TRBV6-6 with TRBJ2-5, with 9 bases matching TRBD1. CDR3 size: 15 residues. V gave up 8 bases and J gave up 4 bases; unmatched junction bases: 11. Looked up from germline, CDR1 is MNHNY and CDR2 is SVGAGI (reference sequence). CDR3 bases: TGTGCCAGCGAACGCTTTACAGGGGGCGGAGAGACCCAGTACTTC. Its translation is CASERFTGGGETQYF.

The rearrangement uses TRBV27 and TRBJ1-2, with TRBD1 identical over 9 bases. The germline CDR1 and CDR2 sequences are MNHEY and SMNVEV (reference sequence). With V trimmed by 6 bases and J by 8 bases, 7 bases remained unmatched. The length of the CDR3 is 13 residues. As DNA, the CDR3 is TGTGCCAGCAGAAAGGGACAGGGCGGGGGCTACACCTTC. This translates into CASRKGQGGGYTF.

V is TRBV6-5 and J is TRBJ2-1; D is possibly TRBD1 or TRBD2 (5 bases each). Germline-derived CDR1 and CDR2 are MNHEY and SVGAGI. V dropped 7 bases and J dropped 3 bases, with 10 bases sitting between them. The CDR3 is made up of 13 amino acids. The DNA of the CDR3 is TGTGCCAGCAAAGCGGACAACTACAATGAGCAGTTCTTC. It is translated as CASKADNYNEQFF.